The 21 T cell receptor beta chains below all came from one sample that was sequenced in a study of blood T cells in healthy people across ages. The second PCR ran about 7 to 12 cycles with a sample-barcoded 5' primer and J-beta primers. Via MiXCR, TCRdb re-called the 5' RACE reads, giving one row per CDR3 protein. This table holds 2 million or so distinct CDR3 sequences, 49% found once. Input material: blood. The receptor set was obtained from a woman aged 40-49 years in good health.

This clonotype was detected only a few times. The genes are TRBV5-1 and TRBJ1-2, with TRBD1 identical over 9 bases. With 3 bases clipped from V and 3 bases from J, the junction kept 6 bases outside the gene matches. The CDR3 covers 15 residues. Germline assignment: CDR1 SGHRS and CDR2 YFSETQ. The CDR3 region has the DNA TGCGCCAGCAGCTGGGGACAGGGCGGTGACTATGGCTACACCTTC. Translation: CASSWGQGGDYGYTF. Supplemented by reference TRBV5-1 and TRBJ1-2, the full variable domain reads KAGVTQTPRYLIKTRGQQVTLSCSPISGHRSVSWYQQTPGQGLQFLFEYFSETQRNKGNFPGRFSGRQFSNSRSEMNVSTLELGDSALYLCASSWGQGGDYGYTFGSGTRLTVV.

The V call is TRBV6-1, the J call TRBJ1-5; a weak D match, TRBD1 (6 bases). The CDR3 is 15 amino acids. The V end lost 5 bases, the J end lost 5 bases, and 16 bases lay between the germline ends. From germline, CDR1 is MNHNS and CDR2 SASEGT. Here the CDR3 DNA reads TGTGCCAGCAGTCCGGACAGAGGGCGAGATCAGCCCCAGCATTTT. Amino acids: CASSPDRGRDQPQHF.

The genes are TRBV12-3 or TRBV12-4 and TRBJ2-1; perhaps TRBD1 as D (6 bases). The CDR3 runs 15 residues. V was cut by 3 bases and J by 2 bases, with 11 bases left in between. CDR3 loop: CASSLYRVAYNEQFF. CDR3 nucleotide sequence: TGTGCCAGCAGTTTGTACAGGGTGGCCTACAATGAGCAGTTCTTC.

This clonotype was seen only a few times. The chain is built from TRBV7-2 and TRBJ2-5; D uncertain. CDR3 length: 13 amino acids. The germline V and J ends were trimmed by 4 bases and 5 bases, with 11 bases remaining between them. CDR1 is SGHTA, CDR2 FQGNSA, per germline. CDR3 in DNA: TGTGCCAGCAGCTCACAGTTCTGGGAGACCCAGTACTTC. This sequence encodes CASSSQFWETQYF.

The rearrangement links TRBV6-1 to TRBJ2-5; 10 bases match TRBD1. This CDR3 region has 14 residues. Per germline, CDR1 MNHNS and CDR2 SASEGT. V dropped 6 bases and J dropped 3; count of bases not matched to a gene: 4. CDR3 DNA: TGTGCCAGCAGGACAGGGGGCCCGAAAGAGACCCAGTACTTC. Translated, it gives CASRTGGPKETQYF.

This clonotype was detected a few times. The chain carries TRBV27 and TRBJ2-7; TRBD1 agrees at 10 bases. The germline V gene has CDR1 MNHEY and CDR2 SMNVEV (reference sequence). The CDR3 consists of 15 residues. Germline trimming cut 9 bases from V and 2 bases from J; bases unmatched to any gene: 10. The CDR3 is CARLVGTGAPYEQYF. The CDR3 DNA sequence: TGTGCCAGGCTGGTGGGGACAGGGGCTCCCTACGAGCAGTACTTC.

This clonotype was detected a few times. CDR3 in DNA: TGTGCCAGCAGCCCGACAGGGACTAACACCGGGGAGCTGTTTTTT. Protein sequence: CASSPTGTNTGELFF. This chain connects TRBV7-2 to TRBJ2-2; perhaps TRBD1 as D (7 bases). There are 15 residues in the CDR3. Germline V lookup: CDR1 SGHTA, CDR2 FQGNSA. Trimming removed 5 bases from V and 2 bases from J, with 12 bases in between.

This clonotype was observed a single time. The chain carries TRBV7-2 and TRBJ2-3, with D tentatively TRBD1 or TRBD2 (5 bases each). CDR3 length equals 15 residues. Trimming left V 5 bases short and J 1 base short, with 13 bases between. From germline, CDR1 is SGHTA and CDR2 FQGNSA. In DNA form, the CDR3 reads TGTGCCAGCAGCCCGGGACCAGAGGGCACAGATACGCAGTATTTT. Protein product: CASSPGPEGTDTQYF.

There are a few counts of this clonotype. This may come from a read error, since a much larger clone is one base off. V is TRBV4-2 and J is TRBJ2-3, with D unclear. The ends were cut back, 0 bases at V and 4 bases at J, with 5 bases in the middle. The CDR3 loop spans 13 amino acids. Germline CDR1 is LGHNA and CDR2 is YNFKEQ. The CDR3 region is CASSQDPSDTQYF. CDR3 DNA sequence: TGTGCCAGCAGCCAAGATCCGTCAGATACGCAGTATTTT.

The V gene is TRBV13, the J gene TRBJ2-5; D gene ambiguous. CDR1 and CDR2 from the germline V gene are PRHDT and FYEKMQ (reference sequence). V lost 0 bases and J 5 bases, leaving 10 bases between the germline ends. This CDR3 spans 14 amino acids. CDR3 protein: CASSLGAVAETQYF. CDR3 nucleotide sequence: TGTGCCAGCAGCTTAGGGGCGGTGGCGGAGACCCAGTACTTC.

As to this clonotype: The junction departs from the called germline gene at one end, perhaps through a read error. The CDR3 sequence: CTSSQGLAGGPYQETQYF. The DNA of the CDR3 is TGCACCAGCAGCCAAGGGCTAGCGGGGGGACCGTACCAAGAGACCCAGTACTTC. J is TRBJ2-5 and V is TRBV4-1; 11 nucleotides match TRBD2. The CDR3 covers 18 residues. CDR1 and CDR2 from the germline V gene are MGHRA and YSYEKL.

This clonotype was found a few times. V gene TRBV20-1 combines with J gene TRBJ2-7; D possibly uses TRBD1 or TRBD2 (5 bases each). This CDR3 comprises 13 residues. Looked up from germline, CDR1 is DFQATT and CDR2 is SNEGSKA (reference sequence). V lost 3 bases and J 0 bases, leaving 9 bases between the germline ends. The CDR3 DNA reads TGCAGTGCTAGGGGGGTGAGCTCCTACGAGCAGTACTTC. This codes for CSARGVSSYEQYF.

The rearrangement joins TRBV12-3 or TRBV12-4 to TRBJ1-6, with unresolved D. The CDR3 has 15 amino acids. Trimming took off 7 bases at V and 9 bases at J, with 19 bases between the two ends. The DNA of the CDR3 is TGTGCCAGCACCCTAGGCTGGGCAGGAGCTTCACCCCTCCACTTT. This sequence encodes CASTLGWAGASPLHF.

This clonotype was seen a handful of times. This chain joins TRBV29-1 and TRBJ1-2; D is uncertain. CDR3 length: 15 amino acids. Looked up from germline, CDR1 is SQVTM and CDR2 is ANQGSEA. Between the trimmed V and J ends, which lost 0 bases and 4 bases, there was a span of 15 bases. DNA of the CDR3: TGCAGCGTTGAAGACGTTGGGCGGATCACCTATGGCTACACCTTC. Protein sequence: CSVEDVGRITYGYTF.

J is TRBJ2-1 and V is TRBV10-3; D is unclear. Trimming removed 6 bases from V and 4 bases from J, with 16 bases in between. Germline V gene data show CDR1 as ENHRY and CDR2 as SYGVKD. This CDR3 has 15 residues. This CDR3 is CAISSGATSYNEQFF. CDR3 nucleotides: TGTGCCATCAGCTCCGGAGCTACCTCTTACAATGAGCAGTTCTTC.

Only one count was recorded for this clonotype. At one end, the junction sequence differs from germline, possibly due to a read error. J is TRBJ2-1 and V is TRBV5-6, with no clear D. The CDR3 is 13 residues long. The germline V gene has CDR1 SGHDT and CDR2 YYEEEE. In nucleotides, the CDR3 is TGTGCCAGCAGCTCTCTTGGTTTCAATGAGCATTTCTTC. As protein: CASSSLGFNEHFF.

The chain carries TRBV6-4 and TRBJ1-5; 9 bases align to TRBD1. The germline gives CDR1 MRHNA, CDR2 SNTAGT. The CDR3 consists of 16 residues. The V and J ends lost 6 bases and 4 bases, in that order; junction bases with no gene match: 10. CDR3 sequence (DNA): TGTGCCAGCAGCCCCGAGATGGGACAGGGAAATCAGCCCCAGCATTTT. Encoded protein: CASSPEMGQGNQPQHF.

This clonotype was seen a few times. V and J are TRBV19 and TRBJ2-5; weak D call: TRBD2 (6 bases). CDR1 LNHDA and CDR2 SQIVND come from the germline V gene (reference sequence). This CDR3 contains 15 residues. The V end lost 5 bases, the J end lost 4 bases, and 17 bases lay between the germline ends. CDR3 bases: TGTGCCAGTAGTTCGCGGAACCTCGGGGGAGAGACCCAGTACTTC. It codes for CASSSRNLGGETQYF.

The J gene is TRBJ2-1, the V gene TRBV27, with 12 bases that match TRBD2. The CDR3 covers 18 residues. The ends lost 3 bases at V and 3 bases at J; junction bases unmatched: 9. Germline V gene sequence: CDR1 MNHEY, CDR2 SMNVEV (reference sequence). As DNA, the CDR3 is TGTGCCAGCAGTTTGGACCGTCTAGCGGGGGGGAGCTACAATGAGCAGTTCTTC. It is translated as CASSLDRLAGGSYNEQFF.

The sample holds a few counts of this clonotype. V and J are TRBV24-1 and TRBJ2-1; TRBD2 aligns across 12 bases. CDR1 KGHDR and CDR2 SFDVKD come from the germline V gene. V trimming: 4 bases; J trimming: 4 bases; junction bases outside the gene matches: 4. The CDR3 is made up of 16 amino acids. This CDR3 is CATSDSGTSGYNEQFF. The CDR3 DNA reads as TGTGCCACCAGTGACTCCGGGACTAGCGGGTACAATGAGCAGTTCTTC.

The rearrangement links TRBV20-1 to TRBJ2-5, with no clear D. Germline loops: CDR1 DFQATT, CDR2 SNEGSKA (reference sequence). This CDR3 is 12 amino acids long. Between the trimmed V and J ends, which lost 3 bases and 5 bases, there was a span of 10 bases. In DNA form, the CDR3 reads TGCAGTGCTAGTCGATCGTCGGAGACCCAGTACTTC. Amino acids: CSASRSSETQYF.